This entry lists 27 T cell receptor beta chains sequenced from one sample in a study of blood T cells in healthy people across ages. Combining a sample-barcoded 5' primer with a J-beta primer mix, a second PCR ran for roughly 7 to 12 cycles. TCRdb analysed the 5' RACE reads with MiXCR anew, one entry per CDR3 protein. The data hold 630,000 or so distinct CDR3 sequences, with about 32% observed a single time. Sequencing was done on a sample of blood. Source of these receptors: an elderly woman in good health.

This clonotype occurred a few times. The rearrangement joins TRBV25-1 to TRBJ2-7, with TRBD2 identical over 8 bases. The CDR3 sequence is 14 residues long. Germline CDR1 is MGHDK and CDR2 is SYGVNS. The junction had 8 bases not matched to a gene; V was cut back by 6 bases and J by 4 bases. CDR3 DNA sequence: TGTGCCAGCAGGGGCGGGAGGCAGACATACGAGCAGTACTTC. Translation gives CASRGGRQTYEQYF.

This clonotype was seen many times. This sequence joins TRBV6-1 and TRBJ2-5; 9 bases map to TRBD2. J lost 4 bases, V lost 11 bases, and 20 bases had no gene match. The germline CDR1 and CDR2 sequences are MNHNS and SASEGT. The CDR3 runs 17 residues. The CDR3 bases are TGTGCCGCCCACCCCTTGGAGTATAGCGGGGGAAGAGAGACCCAGTACTTC. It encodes CAAHPLEYSGGRETQYF.

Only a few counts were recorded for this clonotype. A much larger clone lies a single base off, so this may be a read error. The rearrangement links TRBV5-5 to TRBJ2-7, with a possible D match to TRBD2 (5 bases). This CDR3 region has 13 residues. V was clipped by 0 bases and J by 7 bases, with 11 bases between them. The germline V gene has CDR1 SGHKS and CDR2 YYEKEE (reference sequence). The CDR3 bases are TGTGCCAGCAGCTTGGGAGCGAGGGCTGAGCAGTACTTC. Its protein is CASSLGARAEQYF.

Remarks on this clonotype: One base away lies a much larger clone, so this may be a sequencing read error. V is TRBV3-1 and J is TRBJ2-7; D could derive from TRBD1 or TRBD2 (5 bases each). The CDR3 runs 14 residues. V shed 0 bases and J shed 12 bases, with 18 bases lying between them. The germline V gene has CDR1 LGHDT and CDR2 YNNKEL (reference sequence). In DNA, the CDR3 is TGTGCCAGCAGCCAAGACGGGACGGTACTAAAGCTGTACTTC. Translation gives CASSQDGTVLKLYF.

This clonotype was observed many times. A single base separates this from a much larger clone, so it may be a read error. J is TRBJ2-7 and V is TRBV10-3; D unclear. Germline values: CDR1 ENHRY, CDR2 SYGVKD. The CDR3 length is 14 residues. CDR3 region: CAIRESGQTYEQYF. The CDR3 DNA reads TGTGCCATCAGGGAGTCTGGGCAGACCTACGAGCAGTACTTC.

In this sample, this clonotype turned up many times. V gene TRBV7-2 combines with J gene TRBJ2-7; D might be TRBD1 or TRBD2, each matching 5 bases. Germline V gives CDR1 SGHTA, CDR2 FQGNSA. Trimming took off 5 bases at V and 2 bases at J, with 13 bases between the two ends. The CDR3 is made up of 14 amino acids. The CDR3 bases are TGTGCCAGCAGCCCGGGACGGAATACCTACGAGCAGTACTTC. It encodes CASSPGRNTYEQYF.

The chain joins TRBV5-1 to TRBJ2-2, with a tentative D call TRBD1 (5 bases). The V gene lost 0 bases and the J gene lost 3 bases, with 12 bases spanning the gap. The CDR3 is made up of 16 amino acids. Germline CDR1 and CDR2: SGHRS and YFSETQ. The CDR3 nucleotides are TGCGCCAGCAGCTTGGATCTCTCAGGGCACACCGGGGAGCTGTTTTTT. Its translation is CASSLDLSGHTGELFF.

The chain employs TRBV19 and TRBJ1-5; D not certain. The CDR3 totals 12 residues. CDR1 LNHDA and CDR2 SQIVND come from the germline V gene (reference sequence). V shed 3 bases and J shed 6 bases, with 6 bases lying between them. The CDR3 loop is CASSILFQPQHF. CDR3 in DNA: TGTGCCAGTAGTATTTTGTTTCAGCCCCAGCATTTT.

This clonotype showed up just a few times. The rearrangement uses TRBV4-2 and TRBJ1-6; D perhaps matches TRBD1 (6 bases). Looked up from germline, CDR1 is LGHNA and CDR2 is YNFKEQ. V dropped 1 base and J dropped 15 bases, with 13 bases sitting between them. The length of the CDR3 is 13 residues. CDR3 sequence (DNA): TGTGCCAGCAGCCAAGTGGGTTACAGGGTCCTCCACTTT. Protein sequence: CASSQVGYRVLHF.

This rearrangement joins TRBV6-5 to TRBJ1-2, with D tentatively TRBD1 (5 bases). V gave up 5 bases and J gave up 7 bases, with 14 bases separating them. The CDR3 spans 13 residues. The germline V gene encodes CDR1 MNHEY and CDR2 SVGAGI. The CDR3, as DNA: TGTGCCAGCAGTCCTACGGGACTCCTTGGCTACACCTTC. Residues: CASSPTGLLGYTF.

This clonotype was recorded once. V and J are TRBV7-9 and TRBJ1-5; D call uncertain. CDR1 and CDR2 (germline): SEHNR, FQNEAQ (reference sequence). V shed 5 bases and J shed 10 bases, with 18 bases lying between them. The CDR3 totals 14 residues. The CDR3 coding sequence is TGTGCCAGCAGCCCCGAAGCGGTCCGTGGCCCCCAGCATTTT. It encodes CASSPEAVRGPQHF.

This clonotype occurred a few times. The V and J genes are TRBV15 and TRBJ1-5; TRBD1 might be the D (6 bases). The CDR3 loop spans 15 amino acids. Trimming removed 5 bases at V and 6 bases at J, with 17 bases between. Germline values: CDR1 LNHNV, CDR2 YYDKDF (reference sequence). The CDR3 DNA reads TGTGCCACCAGCGAGACTACAGGGAGTAGTCAGCCCCAGCATTTT. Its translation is CATSETTGSSQPQHF.

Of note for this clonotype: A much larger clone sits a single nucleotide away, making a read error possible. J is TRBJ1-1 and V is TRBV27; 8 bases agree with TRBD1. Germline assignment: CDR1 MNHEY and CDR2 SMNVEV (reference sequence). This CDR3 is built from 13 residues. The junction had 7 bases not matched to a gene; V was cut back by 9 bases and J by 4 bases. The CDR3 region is CARRTGKSTEAFF. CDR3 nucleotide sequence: TGTGCCAGGCGGACAGGGAAAAGCACTGAAGCTTTCTTT.

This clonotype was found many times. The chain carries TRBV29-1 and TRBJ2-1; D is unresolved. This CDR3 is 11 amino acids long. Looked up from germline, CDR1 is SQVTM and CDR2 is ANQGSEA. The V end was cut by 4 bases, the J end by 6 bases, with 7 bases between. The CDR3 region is CSVARANEQFF. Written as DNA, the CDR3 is TGCAGCGTTGCTAGAGCCAATGAGCAGTTCTTC.

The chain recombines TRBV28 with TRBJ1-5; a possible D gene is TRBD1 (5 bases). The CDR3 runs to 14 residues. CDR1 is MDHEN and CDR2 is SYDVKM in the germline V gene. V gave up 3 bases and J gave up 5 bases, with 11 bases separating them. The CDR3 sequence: CASSFGGDYQPQHF. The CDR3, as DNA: TGTGCCAGCAGTTTCGGGGGAGATTATCAGCCCCAGCATTTT.

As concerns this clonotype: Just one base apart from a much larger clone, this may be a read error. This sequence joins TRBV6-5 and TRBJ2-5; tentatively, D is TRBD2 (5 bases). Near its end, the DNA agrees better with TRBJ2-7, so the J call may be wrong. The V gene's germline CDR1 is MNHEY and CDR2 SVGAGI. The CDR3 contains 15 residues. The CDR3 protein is CASSYVRGSRYEQYF. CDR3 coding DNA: TGTGCCAGCAGTTATGTTAGAGGGTCTAGGTACGAGCAGTACTTC.

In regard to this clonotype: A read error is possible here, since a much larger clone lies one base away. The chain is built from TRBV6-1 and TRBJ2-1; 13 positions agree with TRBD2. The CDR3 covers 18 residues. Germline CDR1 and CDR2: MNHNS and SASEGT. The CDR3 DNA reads TGTGCCAGCAGTCGCAACTTACTAGCGGGGGGGCTTTACAATGAGCGGTTCTTC. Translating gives CASSRNLLAGGLYNERFF.

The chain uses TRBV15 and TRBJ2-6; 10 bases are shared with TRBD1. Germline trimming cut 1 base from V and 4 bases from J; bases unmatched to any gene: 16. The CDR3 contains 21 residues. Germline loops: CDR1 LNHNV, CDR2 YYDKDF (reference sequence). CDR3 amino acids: CATSRAGWGTGAAGGANVLTF. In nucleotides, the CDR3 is TGTGCCACCAGCAGAGCAGGTTGGGGGACAGGGGCCGCGGGGGGGGCCAACGTCCTGACTTTC.

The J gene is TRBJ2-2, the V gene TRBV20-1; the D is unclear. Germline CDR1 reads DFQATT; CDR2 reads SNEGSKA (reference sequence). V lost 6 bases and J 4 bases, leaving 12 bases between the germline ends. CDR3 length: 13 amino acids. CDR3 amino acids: CSAIPSGTGELFF. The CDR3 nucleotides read TGCAGTGCAATCCCATCGGGCACCGGGGAGCTGTTTTTT.

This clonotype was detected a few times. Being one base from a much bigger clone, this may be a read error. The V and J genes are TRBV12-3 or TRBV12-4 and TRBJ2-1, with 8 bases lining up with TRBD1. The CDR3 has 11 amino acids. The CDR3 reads CANSLRQGKFF. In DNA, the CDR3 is TGTGCCAACAGTCTCCGACAGGGGAAGTTCTTC.

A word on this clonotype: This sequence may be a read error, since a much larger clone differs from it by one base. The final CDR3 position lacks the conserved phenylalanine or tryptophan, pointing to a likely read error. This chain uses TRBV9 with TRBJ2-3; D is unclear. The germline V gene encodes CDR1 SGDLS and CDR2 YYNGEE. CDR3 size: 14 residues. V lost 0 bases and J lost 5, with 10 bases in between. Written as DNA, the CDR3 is TGTGCCAGCAGCGTAGGTCCGAAGGGAGATACGCAGTATTGT. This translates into CASSVGPKGDTQYC.

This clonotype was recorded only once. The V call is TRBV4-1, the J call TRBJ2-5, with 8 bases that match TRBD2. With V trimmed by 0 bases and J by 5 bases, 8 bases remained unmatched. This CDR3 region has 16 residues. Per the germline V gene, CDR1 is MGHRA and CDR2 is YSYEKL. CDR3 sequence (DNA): TGCGCCAGCAGCCAAGAGGACGCGGGGGGCTGGGAGACCCAGTACTTC. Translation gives CASSQEDAGGWETQYF.

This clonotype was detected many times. The CDR3 nucleotides are TGTGCCAGCCATTCAAGGGACGAGCAGTACTTC. Its protein is CASHSRDEQYF. The V and J genes are TRBV2 and TRBJ2-7; no clear D. CDR1 SNHLY and CDR2 FYNNEI come from the germline V gene. The CDR3 length is 11 residues. V lost 8 bases and J 5 bases, leaving 10 bases between the germline ends.

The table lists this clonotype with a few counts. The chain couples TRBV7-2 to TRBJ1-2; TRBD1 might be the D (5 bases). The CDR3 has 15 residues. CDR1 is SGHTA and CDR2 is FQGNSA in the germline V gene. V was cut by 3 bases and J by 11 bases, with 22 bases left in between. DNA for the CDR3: TGTGCCAGCAGCTTCGATTTCGGGACTCAAGGCGGGTACACCTTC. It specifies CASSFDFGTQGGYTF.

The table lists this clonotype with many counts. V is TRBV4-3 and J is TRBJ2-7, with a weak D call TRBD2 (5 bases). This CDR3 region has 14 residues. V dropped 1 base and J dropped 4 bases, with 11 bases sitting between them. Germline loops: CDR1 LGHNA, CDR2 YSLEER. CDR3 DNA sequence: TGCGCCAGCAGCCAAGGGACTCTAACTTACGAGCAGTACTTC. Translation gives CASSQGTLTYEQYF.

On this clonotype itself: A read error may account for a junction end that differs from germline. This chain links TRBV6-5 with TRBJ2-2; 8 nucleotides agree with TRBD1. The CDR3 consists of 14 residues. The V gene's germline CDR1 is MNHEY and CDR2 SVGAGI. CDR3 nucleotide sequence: TGTGCCAGCAGTGCCCAGGGGGCGGGCGGGGAGCTGTTTTTC. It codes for CASSAQGAGGELFF.

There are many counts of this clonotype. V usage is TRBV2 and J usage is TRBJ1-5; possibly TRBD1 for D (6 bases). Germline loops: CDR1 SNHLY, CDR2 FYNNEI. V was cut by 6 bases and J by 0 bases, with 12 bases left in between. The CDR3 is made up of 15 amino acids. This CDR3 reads CASRVQGSSNQPQHF. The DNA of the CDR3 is TGTGCCAGCAGGGTACAGGGCTCTAGCAATCAGCCCCAGCATTTT. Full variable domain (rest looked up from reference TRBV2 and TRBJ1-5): EPEVTQTPSHQVTQMGQEVILRCVPISNHLYFYWYRQILGQKVEFLVSFYNNEISEKSEIFDDQFSVERPDGSNFTLKIRSTKLEDSAMYFCASRVQGSSNQPQHFGDGTRLSIL.